Shown below are 7 T cell receptor beta chains from a single sample sequenced in a study of blood T cells in healthy people across ages. Then a second PCR, running roughly 7 to 11 cycles, was carried out with a sample-barcoded 5' primer and a J-beta primer mix. One entry per CDR3 protein results from TCRdb running MiXCR on the 5' RACE reads. Of 580,000 or so distinct CDR3 sequences listed, around 50% are singletons. Sequencing input: blood. Receptors originate from a man older than 75 in good health.

The chain uses TRBV6-2 or TRBV6-3 and TRBJ2-1, with D maybe TRBD2 (5 bases). Trimming removed 4 bases from V and 12 bases from J, with 31 bases in between. CDR1 is MNHEY, CDR2 SVGEGT, per germline. The CDR3 is 18 residues long. The CDR3 DNA reads as TGTGCCAGCAGTTTTTTCCCCCTCCTCTTGACGGCATACGAGGGGCAGTTCTTC. Its translation is CASSFFPLLLTAYEGQFF.

The V and J genes are TRBV20-1 and TRBJ1-2, with D perhaps TRBD1 (5 bases). Germline CDR1 is DFQATT and CDR2 is SNEGSKA (reference sequence). The CDR3 is 14 amino acids. Trimming stripped 4 bases from V and 3 bases from J, with 15 bases between. In nucleotides, the CDR3 is TGCAGTGCTATCACTCAGGGAGTCCACTATGGCTACACCTTC. Protein sequence: CSAITQGVHYGYTF.

This clonotype was counted a few times. In DNA, the CDR3 is TGTGCCAGCACCTTGGGCAGGTCTAACTATGGCTACACCTTC. It is translated as CASTLGRSNYGYTF. The chain uses TRBV28 and TRBJ1-2; D ambiguous. This CDR3 contains 14 residues. Trimming cost V 7 bases and J 0 bases, with 12 bases left between them. CDR1 MDHEN and CDR2 SYDVKM come from the germline V gene.

The DNA of the CDR3 is TGTGCCAGCAGCGTAGATGGGACGCCGGGCACAGATACGCAGTATTTT. Its translation is CASSVDGTPGTDTQYF. The chain uses TRBV9 and TRBJ2-3, with D perhaps being TRBD1 or TRBD2 (5 bases each). Germline-derived CDR1 and CDR2 are SGDLS and YYNGEE. V gave up 0 bases and J gave up 1 base, with 12 bases separating them. This CDR3 spans 16 amino acids. The full variable domain, completed using reference TRBV9 and TRBJ2-3, is DSGVTQTPKHLITATGQRVTLRCSPRSGDLSVYWYQQSLDQGLQFLIQYYNGEERAKGNILERFSAQQFPDLHSELNLSSLELGDSALYFCASSVDGTPGTDTQYFGPGTRLTVL.

This clonotype was counted at least ten times. The chain employs TRBV6-6 and TRBJ1-1, with TRBD1 matching 7 bases. This CDR3 contains 13 residues. The junction had 11 bases not matched to a gene; V was cut back by 9 bases and J by 7 bases. Germline V gene sequence: CDR1 MNHNY, CDR2 SVGAGI (reference sequence). The CDR3 spells CASRVQGYGEAFF. For the CDR3, the DNA is TGTGCCAGTCGGGTACAGGGGTATGGTGAAGCTTTCTTT.

The V gene is TRBV29-1, the J gene TRBJ2-4, with D maybe TRBD1 (6 bases). The V end was cut by 7 bases, the J end by 8 bases, with 18 bases between. This CDR3 is 13 amino acids long. The V gene's germline CDR1 is SQVTM and CDR2 ANQGSEA. Here the CDR3 reads CSGLRGRGDIQYF. CDR3 sequence (DNA): TGCAGCGGCCTTAGGGGCAGGGGCGACATTCAGTACTTC.

The table lists this clonotype with a few counts. The chain joins TRBV28 to TRBJ2-5; 8 nucleotides agree with TRBD1. The end of the DNA is better explained by TRBJ2-7, so the J call may be wrong. CDR1 and CDR2 (germline): MDHEN, SYDVKM. The CDR3 has 11 amino acids. The CDR3 loop reads CASRTGSEQYF. In DNA, the CDR3 is TGTGCCAGCCGGACAGGGTCCGAGCAGTACTTC.